This T cell receptor beta chain was observed in a study of T cells in Graves' hyperthyroidism and ophthalmopathy. Amplification yielded TCR beta CDR3 regions, with RNA transcripts as the source. Primed by the HTBI set, a first-round RT-PCR was run on the TCR CDR3. TCRdb re-derived calls from the multiplex PCR reads in MiXCR, one entry per CDR3 protein. Of 500,000 to 800,000 distinct CDR3 sequences in the sample, roughly 46% were seen once. Findings of the study overall: A model of 13 V-J features distinguished ophthalmopathy from stable hyperthyroidism.

Trimming stripped 0 bases from V and 8 bases from J, with 16 bases between. This CDR3 spans 15 amino acids. Germline CDR1 is SGHDN and CDR2 is FVKESK. The table lists this clonotype with many counts. Its specificity is not known. Diagnosis relied on clinical symptoms, serum thyroxine and TRAb, thyroid ultrasound and orbital computed tomography. The TCR sequence derives from an adult man with Graves' disease, either hyperthyroidism or ophthalmopathy (not recorded which). Specimen: peripheral blood or thyroid tissue (not recorded which). The chain employs TRBV14 and TRBJ1-2, with no clear D. The CDR3 here is CASSQDLTWGDGYTF. Here the CDR3 DNA reads TGTGCCAGCAGCCAAGATTTGACGTGGGGAGACGGCTACACCTTC. The variable domain in full, with the rest retrieved from reference TRBV14 and TRBJ1-2, is EAGVTQFPSHSVIEKGQTVTLRCDPISGHDNLYWYRRVMGKEIKFLLHFVKESKQDESGMPNNRFLAERTGGTYSTLKVQPAELEDSGVYFCASSQDLTWGDGYTFGSGTRLTVV.